These 29 T cell receptor beta chains were all obtained from the same sample, sequenced in a study of CD8 T cells in ankylosing spondylitis. Findings and caveats of the study: What appeared characteristic of ankylosing spondylitis blood was a TCR beta motif of 7 or 8 highly homologous variants.

TCRdb processed the 5' RACE reads anew with MiXCR; each CDR3 protein has one entry. The sample has some 800,000 distinct CDR3 sequences, about an eighth seen once. The antigens these receptors bind are not known. The specimen sequenced was blood, either unsorted or a sorted T cell fraction (not recorded which). These receptor sequences come from a male donor with ankylosing spondylitis.

This clonotype came up a few times. This rearrangement joins TRBV7-2 to TRBJ1-2; D gene uncertain. This CDR3 comprises 15 residues. With 5 bases removed from V and 6 bases from J, the gap between germline ends came to 19 bases. Germline-derived CDR1 and CDR2 are SGHTA and FQGNSA. The CDR3 loop reads CASSLQSGRENGYTF. Here the CDR3 DNA reads TGTGCCAGCAGCCTCCAGTCGGGGAGGGAAAATGGCTACACCTTC.

V usage is TRBV20-1 and J usage is TRBJ2-7; TRBD2 matches at 7 bases. Germline trimming cut 6 bases from V and 0 bases from J; bases unmatched to any gene: 8. Germline V gene sequence: CDR1 DFQATT, CDR2 SNEGSKA (reference sequence). The length of the CDR3 is 14 residues. The CDR3 sequence: CSANYKRGSYEQYF. The DNA for the CDR3 is TGCAGTGCCAATTATAAGCGGGGCTCCTACGAGCAGTACTTC.

The chain links TRBV12-3 or TRBV12-4 to TRBJ2-7; 12 positions agree with TRBD1. There are 15 residues in the CDR3. Trimming cost V 7 bases and J 3 bases; bases outside gene matches: 7. DNA for the CDR3: TGTGCCAGCACCTTCGGGACAGGGGGCAACTACGAGCAGTACTTC. Amino acid sequence: CASTFGTGGNYEQYF.

This sequence joins TRBV10-1 and TRBJ2-2; 12 nucleotides agree with TRBD1. V was clipped by 1 base and J by 0 bases; unmatched bases: 6. CDR3 size: 19 residues. Germline CDR1 WNHNN, CDR2 SYGVQD (reference sequence). The DNA for the CDR3 is TGCGCCAGCAGTGAGTGGGACAGGGGGCCACTTGCGAACACCGGGGAGCTGTTTTTT. Translating gives CASSEWDRGPLANTGELFF.

This clonotype occurred many times. The chain combines TRBV20-1 with TRBJ1-5; D gene uncertain. The V gene's germline CDR1 is DFQATT and CDR2 SNEGSKA (reference sequence). CDR3 length: 14 residues. V was trimmed by 6 bases and J by 5 bases, leaving 17 bases between them. CDR3 DNA sequence: TGCAGTGCGACCCGAGTTAATTTGGATCAGCCCCAGCATTTT. It codes for CSATRVNLDQPQHF.

This clonotype was detected many times. The chain employs TRBV29-1 and TRBJ1-2, with D perhaps TRBD1 (5 bases). From germline, CDR1 is SQVTM and CDR2 ANQGSEA. The ends were cut back, 3 bases at V and 2 bases at J, with 10 bases in the middle. The CDR3 extends over 13 amino acids. CDR3 residues: CSVDWQGNYGYTF. CDR3 DNA sequence: TGCAGCGTTGATTGGCAGGGAAACTATGGCTACACCTTC.

The chain combines TRBV7-2 with TRBJ1-5; 7 bases are shared with TRBD1. V trimming: 5 bases; J trimming: 3 bases; junction bases outside the gene matches: 7. Germline V gene sequence: CDR1 SGHTA, CDR2 FQGNSA. CDR3 length equals 15 residues. The CDR3 sequence: CASSPWRGLNQPQHF. As DNA, the CDR3 is TGTGCCAGCAGCCCCTGGAGGGGGCTCAATCAGCCCCAGCATTTT.

This clonotype was picked up many times. The chain couples TRBV20-1 to TRBJ2-1, with 7 positions matching TRBD2. The V gene end was trimmed by 0 bases and the J gene end by 9 bases; junction bases not matched to a gene: 11. The CDR3 totals 15 residues. Germline V gene lookup returns CDR1 DFQATT and CDR2 SNEGSKA (reference sequence). CDR3 protein: CSARDWGGGLGEQFF. The CDR3 DNA reads TGCAGTGCTAGAGATTGGGGCGGGGGACTTGGTGAGCAGTTCTTC.

This clonotype was seen many times. The chain recombines TRBV5-1 with TRBJ2-7; possibly TRBD2 for D (5 bases). The germline V gene encodes CDR1 SGHRS and CDR2 YFSETQ. The V and J ends lost 0 bases and 5 bases respectively, with 12 bases between them. The CDR3 totals 14 residues. The CDR3 loop is CASSLVRLGDEQYF. CDR3 in DNA: TGCGCCAGCAGCTTGGTCCGGCTCGGGGACGAGCAGTACTTC. The whole variable domain, filled in from reference TRBV5-1 and TRBJ2-7, reads KAGVTQTPRYLIKTRGQQVTLSCSPISGHRSVSWYQQTPGQGLQFLFEYFSETQRNKGNFPGRFSGRQFSNSRSEMNVSTLELGDSALYLCASSLVRLGDEQYFGPGTRLTVT.

The genes are TRBV6-1 and TRBJ2-7; D is possibly TRBD2 (6 bases). V lost 3 bases, J lost 4 bases, and 13 bases lay in between. Germline CDR1 is MNHNS and CDR2 is SASEGT. The CDR3 is made up of 14 amino acids. Here the CDR3 reads CASSERGGLYEQYF. Here the CDR3 DNA reads TGTGCCAGCAGTGAGCGTGGGGGGTTATACGAGCAGTACTTC.

This clonotype was detected only a few times. The chain joins TRBV15 to TRBJ2-1; D gene uncertain. Trimming took off 5 bases at V and 8 bases at J, with 13 bases between the two ends. The CDR3 runs 13 residues. The germline V gene encodes CDR1 LNHNV and CDR2 YYDKDF (reference sequence). CDR3 nucleotide sequence: TGTGCCACCAGCGGCCTAGAGTTCGATGAGCAGTTCTTC. This codes for CATSGLEFDEQFF.

This chain joins TRBV20-1 and TRBJ1-1; no reliable D call. Germline loops: CDR1 DFQATT, CDR2 SNEGSKA (reference sequence). The CDR3 loop spans 13 amino acids. V was shortened by 6 bases and J by 5 bases, with 16 bases between the two germline ends. CDR3 in amino acids: CSAETRRGTEAFF. In DNA, the CDR3 is TGCAGTGCCGAAACAAGGAGAGGGACTGAAGCTTTCTTT.

The sample holds many counts of this clonotype. The V gene is TRBV5-1, the J gene TRBJ2-7; TRBD1 is a possible D gene (6 bases). Looked up from germline, CDR1 is SGHRS and CDR2 is YFSETQ. V dropped 1 base and J dropped 5 bases, with 13 bases sitting between them. The CDR3 consists of 14 residues. CDR3 in DNA: TGCGCCAGCAGCTTGTGGCAGGGGAAGGACGAGCAGTACTTC. This sequence encodes CASSLWQGKDEQYF. Combining the CDR3 with reference TRBV5-1 and TRBJ2-7 gives the whole variable domain KAGVTQTPRYLIKTRGQQVTLSCSPISGHRSVSWYQQTPGQGLQFLFEYFSETQRNKGNFPGRFSGRQFSNSRSEMNVSTLELGDSALYLCASSLWQGKDEQYFGPGTRLTVT.

The chain employs TRBV4-2 and TRBJ2-7, with TRBD2 matching over 12 bases. The length of the CDR3 is 15 residues. Germline V gene lookup returns CDR1 LGHNA and CDR2 YNFKEQ. The ends lost 0 bases at V and 9 bases at J; junction bases unmatched: 6. The CDR3 region is CASSQETSGSKTQYF. CDR3 in DNA: TGTGCCAGCAGCCAAGAGACTAGCGGGAGTAAGACGCAGTACTTC.

This chain connects TRBV20-1 to TRBJ1-2; 7 bases map to TRBD1. The germline CDR1 and CDR2 sequences are DFQATT and SNEGSKA (reference sequence). Unmatched junction bases numbered 5, after V lost 6 bases and J lost 4 bases. This CDR3 has 12 residues. This chain's CDR3 is CSATRGFYGYTF. DNA for the CDR3: TGCAGTGCGACCAGGGGGTTCTATGGCTACACCTTC.

This clonotype was detected ten times or more. This chain links TRBV7-2 with TRBJ1-6, with TRBD1 as a possible D gene (5 bases). Trimming stripped 3 bases from V and 5 bases from J, with 8 bases between. The CDR3 has 14 amino acids. The germline gives CDR1 SGHTA, CDR2 FQGNSA. The chain's CDR3 is CASSFRGNNSPLHF. In DNA form, the CDR3 reads TGTGCCAGCAGCTTTCGGGGGAATAATTCACCCCTCCACTTT.

At least ten counts were recorded for this clonotype. The genes are TRBV28 and TRBJ2-1; tentatively, D is TRBD2 (6 bases). The V gene's germline CDR1 is MDHEN and CDR2 SYDVKM. The ends were cut back, 6 bases at V and 9 bases at J, with 9 bases in the middle. CDR3 length: 11 residues. CDR3 protein: CASSLRGEQFF. CDR3 coding DNA: TGTGCCAGCAGCTTGCGGGGTGAGCAGTTCTTC.

The chain uses TRBV10-3 and TRBJ1-6; 9 nucleotides agree with TRBD1. This CDR3 region has 15 residues. Germline V gives CDR1 ENHRY, CDR2 SYGVKD. Trimming took 4 bases from V and 6 from J; bases not matched to a gene: 4. CDR3 in DNA: TGTGCCATCAGTGGTTCGACAGGGGGTAATTCACCCCTCCACTTT. Protein product: CAISGSTGGNSPLHF.

This clonotype was picked up a small number of times. V usage is TRBV19 and J usage is TRBJ1-2; D remains unclear. V lost 1 base to trimming and J lost 5 bases, with 5 bases between them. The germline V gene has CDR1 LNHDA and CDR2 SQIVND (reference sequence). CDR3 size: 12 residues. CDR3 coding DNA: TGTGCCAGTAGTATAGTCGGGTATGGCTACACCTTC. This codes for CASSIVGYGYTF.

This chain joins TRBV5-6 and TRBJ2-3; D remains ambiguous. This CDR3 is built from 14 residues. CDR1 SGHDT and CDR2 YYEEEE come from the germline V gene. V was pared by 9 bases and J by 2 bases, with 16 bases between. DNA of the CDR3: TGTGCCATGGGCCCCGGGCTATACACAGATACGCAGTATTTT. It translates to CAMGPGLYTDTQYF.

This clonotype has a handful of counts. The chain's CDR3 is CASSKQLTSIYGYTF. CDR3 bases: TGCGCCAGCAGCAAACAGCTCACCTCGATCTATGGCTACACCTTC. This chain links TRBV4-3 with TRBJ1-2; D gene ambiguous. The germline CDR1 and CDR2 sequences are LGHNA and YSLEER. CDR3 length: 15 residues. V lost 5 bases and J 4 bases, leaving 17 bases between the germline ends.

The chain links TRBV24-1 to TRBJ2-3; TRBD1 matches at 8 bases. Germline CDR1 KGHDR, CDR2 SFDVKD. Trimming took 1 base from V and 4 from J; bases not matched to a gene: 3. The CDR3 has 15 amino acids. The CDR3 reads CATSDFGQGSDTQYF. The DNA of the CDR3 is TGTGCCACCAGTGATTTCGGACAGGGATCAGATACGCAGTATTTT.

The chain combines TRBV12-3 or TRBV12-4 with TRBJ1-5, with TRBD1 as a possible D gene (6 bases). V was pared by 5 bases and J by 7 bases, with 12 bases between. This CDR3 has 13 residues. The CDR3 DNA follows: TGTGCCAGCAGTGGACAGTTCAGACAGCCCCAGCATTTT. Residues: CASSGQFRQPQHF.

In its sample, this clonotype was seen a few times. CDR3 protein: CASSTGSSGGYNEQFF. The CDR3 DNA reads TGCGCCAGCAGCACGGGGAGTAGCGGGGGTTACAATGAGCAGTTCTTC. The gene calls are TRBV5-1 and TRBJ2-1; 9 nucleotides align to TRBD2. The CDR3 runs 16 residues. The ends lost 4 bases at V and 4 bases at J; junction bases unmatched: 9. The germline CDR1 and CDR2 sequences are SGHRS and YFSETQ.

This clonotype was seen at least ten times. V usage is TRBV4-2 and J usage is TRBJ1-5; D gene ambiguous. The CDR3 contains 12 residues. The V gene's germline CDR1 is LGHNA and CDR2 YNFKEQ. With 1 base removed from V and 7 bases from J, the gap between germline ends came to 5 bases. The CDR3 sequence: CASSQGEQPQHF. The CDR3 DNA reads as TGTGCCAGCAGCCAAGGGGAACAGCCCCAGCATTTT.

This clonotype was counted ten times or more. The rearrangement links TRBV7-2 to TRBJ1-1; D not resolved. V dropped 1 base and J dropped 2 bases, with 11 bases sitting between them. This CDR3 has 15 residues. Germline V CDR1 and CDR2: SGHTA, FQGNSA. The CDR3 region is CASSLDAAGNTEAFF. CDR3 bases: TGTGCCAGCAGCTTAGATGCGGCGGGCAACACTGAAGCTTTCTTT.

This clonotype was observed at least ten times. CDR3 bases: TGCAGTGCCGGCGGGCCCCCTGAGCTAGATTCACCCCTCCACTTT. Translated: CSAGGPPELDSPLHF. The chain joins TRBV20-1 to TRBJ1-6; no firm D call. V lost 6 bases and J lost 8, with 20 bases in between. The CDR3 is 15 amino acids. The germline V gene encodes CDR1 DFQATT and CDR2 SNEGSKA (reference sequence).

The table lists this clonotype with many counts. V and J are TRBV9 and TRBJ2-1; 9 bases agree with TRBD2. The germline V gene has CDR1 SGDLS and CDR2 YYNGEE. The CDR3 covers 16 residues. V lost 0 bases, J lost 7 bases, and 8 bases stayed unmatched. The CDR3 DNA reads TGTGCCAGCAGCGTAGCTAATAGCGGGGGTCGTAATGAGCAGTTCTTC. Residues: CASSVANSGGRNEQFF.

This clonotype has more than one count but fewer than ten. The chain employs TRBV7-9 and TRBJ1-1; tentative D call: TRBD1 (6 bases). Deletions cut 5 bases from V and 0 bases from J, with 16 bases between. Germline V gives CDR1 SEHNR, CDR2 FQNEAQ (reference sequence). The CDR3 is made up of 16 amino acids. The CDR3 DNA is TGTGCCAGCAGCCGCAGGCGGGGACAAATGAACACTGAAGCTTTCTTT. It specifies CASSRRRGQMNTEAFF.